The TCR beta chain described here comes from a study of patients and donors after allogeneic stem cell transplantation. One entry per CDR3 protein results from TCRdb running MiXCR on the RT-PCR reads. The sample has about 230,000 distinct CDR3 sequences, roughly an eighth seen once; the top ten hold approximately 10%. The CDR3 covers 13 residues. Deletions cut 6 bases from V and 4 bases from J, with 10 bases between. Many counts were recorded for this clonotype. The chain uses TRBV12-3 or TRBV12-4 and TRBJ2-1, with D possibly TRBD2 on 5 matching bases. The sequencing input was blood, either unsorted or a sorted T cell fraction (not recorded which). The sequence was collected from a human donor who was either an allogeneic HSCT recipient or a stem cell or donor lymphocyte infusion donor (not recorded which). It is not recorded whose cells these are; they may come from a transplant donor. CDR3 loop: CASRGSGYNEQFF. CDR3 nucleotide sequence: TGTGCCAGCAGGGGCAGCGGTTACAATGAGCAGTTCTTC.